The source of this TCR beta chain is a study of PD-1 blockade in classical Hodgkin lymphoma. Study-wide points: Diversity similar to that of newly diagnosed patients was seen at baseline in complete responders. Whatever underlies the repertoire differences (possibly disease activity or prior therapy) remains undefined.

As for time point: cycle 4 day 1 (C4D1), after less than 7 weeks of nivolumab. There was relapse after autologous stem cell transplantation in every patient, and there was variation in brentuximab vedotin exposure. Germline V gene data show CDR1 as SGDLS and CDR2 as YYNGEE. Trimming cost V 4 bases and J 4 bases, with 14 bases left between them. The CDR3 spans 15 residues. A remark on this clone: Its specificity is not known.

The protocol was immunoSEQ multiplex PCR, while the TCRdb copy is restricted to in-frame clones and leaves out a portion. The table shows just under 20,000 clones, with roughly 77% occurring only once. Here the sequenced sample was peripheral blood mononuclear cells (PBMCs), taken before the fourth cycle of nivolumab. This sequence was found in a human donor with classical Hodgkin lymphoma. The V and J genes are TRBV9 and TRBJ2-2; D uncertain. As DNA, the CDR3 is TGTGCCAGCAGCCTAAATGATTGGGTCACCGGGGAGCTGTTTTTT. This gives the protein CASSLNDWVTGELFF.